This note documents a single T cell receptor beta chain sequence. The antigen is not known. This sample was included in a study of T cells in Graves' hyperthyroidism and ophthalmopathy. Study-level points and caveats: The majority of expanded thyroid clonotypes above 0.001 also appeared in blood.

Amplification yielded TCR beta CDR3 regions, with RNA transcripts as the source. TCR CDR3 underwent first-round RT-PCR with the HTBI primer set. TCRdb used MiXCR to reprocess the multiplex PCR reads, holding one entry per CDR3 protein. Of around 580,000 distinct CDR3 sequences in the sample, approximately 44% were seen once. The CDR3 totals 15 residues. V was shortened by 0 bases and J by 5 bases, with 11 bases between the two germline ends. Germline assignment: CDR1 SGHKS and CDR2 YYEKEE (reference sequence). Exclusions: uncontrolled infection, other autoimmune disease, pregnancy, lactation. The sequenced sample was peripheral blood or thyroid tissue (not recorded which). This sequence joins TRBV5-5 and TRBJ1-4, with a possible D match to TRBD1 (5 bases). The sequence was obtained from a woman between 18 and 29 years old with Graves' hyperthyroidism. The CDR3 loop is CASSLALGDNEKLFF. In DNA form, the CDR3 reads TGTGCCAGCAGCTTGGCCTTAGGGGACAATGAAAAACTGTTTTTT.